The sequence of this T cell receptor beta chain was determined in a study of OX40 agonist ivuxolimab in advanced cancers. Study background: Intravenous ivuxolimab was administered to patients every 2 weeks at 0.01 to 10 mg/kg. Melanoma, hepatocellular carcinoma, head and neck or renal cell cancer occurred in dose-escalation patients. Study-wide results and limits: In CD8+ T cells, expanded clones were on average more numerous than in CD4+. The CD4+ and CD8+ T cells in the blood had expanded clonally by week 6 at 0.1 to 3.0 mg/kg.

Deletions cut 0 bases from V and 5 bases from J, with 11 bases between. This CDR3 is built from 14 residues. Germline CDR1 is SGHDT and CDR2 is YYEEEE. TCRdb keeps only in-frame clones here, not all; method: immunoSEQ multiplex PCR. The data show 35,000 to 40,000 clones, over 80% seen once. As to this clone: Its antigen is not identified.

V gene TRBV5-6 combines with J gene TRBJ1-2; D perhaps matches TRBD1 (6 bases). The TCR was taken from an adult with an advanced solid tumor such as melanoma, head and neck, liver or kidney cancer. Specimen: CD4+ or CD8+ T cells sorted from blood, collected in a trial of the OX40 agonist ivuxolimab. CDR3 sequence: CASSLGGARYGYTF. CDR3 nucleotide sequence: TGTGCCAGCAGCTTGGGGGGGGCGAGGTATGGCTACACCTTC.